This T cell receptor (beta chain) was found in a study of identical twins. General study points: The abundant beta clonotypes from cord blood had fewer insertions, and memory repertoires had none of this.

cDNA carried unique molecular identifiers, and a universal primer site was added by template switching. TCRdb itself ran the 5' RACE reads through MiXCR, one entry per CDR3 protein. This table holds around 510,000 distinct CDR3 sequences, 13% to 15% found once. There are a few counts of this clonotype. Its antigen remains unidentified. A further study also used this sample, focusing on yellow fever vaccine responses in identical twins.

The sequence derives from a woman between 18 and 29 years old in good health. The sequenced sample was CD4+ T cells sorted from blood.

The CDR3 nucleotides are TGTGCCAGCAGCTTAGCCCTAGTGGATACGCAGTATTTT. Its protein product is CASSLALVDTQYF. This chain joins TRBV7-2 and TRBJ2-3; D not certain. The CDR3 has 13 amino acids. Germline V gives CDR1 SGHTA, CDR2 FQGNSA. With 0 bases removed from V and 6 bases from J, the gap between germline ends came to 7 bases.